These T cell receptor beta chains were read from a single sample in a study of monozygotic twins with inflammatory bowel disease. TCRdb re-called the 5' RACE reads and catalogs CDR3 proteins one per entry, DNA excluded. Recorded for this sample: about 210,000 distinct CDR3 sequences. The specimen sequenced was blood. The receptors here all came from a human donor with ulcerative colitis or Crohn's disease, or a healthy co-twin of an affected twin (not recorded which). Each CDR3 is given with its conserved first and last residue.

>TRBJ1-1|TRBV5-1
CASSLPISQGPNTEAFF
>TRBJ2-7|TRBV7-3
CASSLMAGQGSSYEQYF
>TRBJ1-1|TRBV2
CASSQNQGLIEAFF
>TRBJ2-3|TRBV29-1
CSVEGRDRGRTDTQYF
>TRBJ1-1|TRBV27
CASSGQWRTEAFF
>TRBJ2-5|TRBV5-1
CASSRSGRDETQYF
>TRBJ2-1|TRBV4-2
CASSQDRSGTSSYNEQFF
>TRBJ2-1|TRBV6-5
CASSSRGLNEQFF
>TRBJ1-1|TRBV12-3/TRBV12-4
CASSFRGGQTNTEAFF
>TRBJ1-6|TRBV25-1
CASRSSERASYNSPLHF
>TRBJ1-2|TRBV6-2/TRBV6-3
CASSYAQGTYGYTF
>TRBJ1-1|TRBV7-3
CASSTTGVNTEAFF
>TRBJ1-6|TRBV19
CASSINYPGSPLHF
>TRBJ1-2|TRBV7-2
CASSLDFTGGAGYTF
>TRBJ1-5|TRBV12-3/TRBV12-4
CASRVSNQPQHF
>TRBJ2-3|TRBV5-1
CASTELAGADTQYF
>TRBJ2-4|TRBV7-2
CASSKSPGAGNIQYF
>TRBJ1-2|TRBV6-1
CASSGDSRPNYGYTF
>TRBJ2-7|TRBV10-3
CAISESGTGGREQYF
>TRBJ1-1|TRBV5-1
CASSLGGPVNTEAFF
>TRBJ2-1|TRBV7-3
CASSPLAGGEQFF
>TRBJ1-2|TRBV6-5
CASSYRDRGYTGYTF
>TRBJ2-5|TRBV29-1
CSWLAGASETQYF
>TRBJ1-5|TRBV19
CASSIGGQTNQPQHF
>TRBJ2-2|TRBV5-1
CASSYSGTGELFF
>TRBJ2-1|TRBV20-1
CSGAGTYYNEQFF